The clone carrying this TCR beta chain was recorded once. This sample is drawn from a study of blood T cell repertoires in COVID-19. Across the study: The analysed material was cDNA or gDNA that came from T cells, B-cell-depleted T cells, or PBMCs.

In the authors' workflow: Amplification of reference gene primers was used by the study to estimate nucleated cell counts. Repertoires were generated with immunoSEQ multiplex PCR, while TCRdb's copy carries only in-frame clones and drops some. V and J calls and clone size are given by that table; D and trimming were obtained from the DNA. The sample has about 210,000 clones; approximately 90% are singletons. Specimen: peripheral blood. The TCR was taken from a woman aged 40 to 50 with acute or convalescent COVID-19.

The CDR3 sequence is CASRGLRARGNEQFF. The DNA of the CDR3 is TGTGCCAGCCGGGGGCTACGGGCCAGGGGGAATGAGCAGTTCTTC. V is TRBV11-2 and J is TRBJ2-1, with D maybe TRBD1 (7 bases). Trimming took off 8 bases at V and 7 bases at J, with 21 bases between the two ends. The CDR3 consists of 15 residues. Germline-derived CDR1 and CDR2 are SGHAT and FQNNGV.